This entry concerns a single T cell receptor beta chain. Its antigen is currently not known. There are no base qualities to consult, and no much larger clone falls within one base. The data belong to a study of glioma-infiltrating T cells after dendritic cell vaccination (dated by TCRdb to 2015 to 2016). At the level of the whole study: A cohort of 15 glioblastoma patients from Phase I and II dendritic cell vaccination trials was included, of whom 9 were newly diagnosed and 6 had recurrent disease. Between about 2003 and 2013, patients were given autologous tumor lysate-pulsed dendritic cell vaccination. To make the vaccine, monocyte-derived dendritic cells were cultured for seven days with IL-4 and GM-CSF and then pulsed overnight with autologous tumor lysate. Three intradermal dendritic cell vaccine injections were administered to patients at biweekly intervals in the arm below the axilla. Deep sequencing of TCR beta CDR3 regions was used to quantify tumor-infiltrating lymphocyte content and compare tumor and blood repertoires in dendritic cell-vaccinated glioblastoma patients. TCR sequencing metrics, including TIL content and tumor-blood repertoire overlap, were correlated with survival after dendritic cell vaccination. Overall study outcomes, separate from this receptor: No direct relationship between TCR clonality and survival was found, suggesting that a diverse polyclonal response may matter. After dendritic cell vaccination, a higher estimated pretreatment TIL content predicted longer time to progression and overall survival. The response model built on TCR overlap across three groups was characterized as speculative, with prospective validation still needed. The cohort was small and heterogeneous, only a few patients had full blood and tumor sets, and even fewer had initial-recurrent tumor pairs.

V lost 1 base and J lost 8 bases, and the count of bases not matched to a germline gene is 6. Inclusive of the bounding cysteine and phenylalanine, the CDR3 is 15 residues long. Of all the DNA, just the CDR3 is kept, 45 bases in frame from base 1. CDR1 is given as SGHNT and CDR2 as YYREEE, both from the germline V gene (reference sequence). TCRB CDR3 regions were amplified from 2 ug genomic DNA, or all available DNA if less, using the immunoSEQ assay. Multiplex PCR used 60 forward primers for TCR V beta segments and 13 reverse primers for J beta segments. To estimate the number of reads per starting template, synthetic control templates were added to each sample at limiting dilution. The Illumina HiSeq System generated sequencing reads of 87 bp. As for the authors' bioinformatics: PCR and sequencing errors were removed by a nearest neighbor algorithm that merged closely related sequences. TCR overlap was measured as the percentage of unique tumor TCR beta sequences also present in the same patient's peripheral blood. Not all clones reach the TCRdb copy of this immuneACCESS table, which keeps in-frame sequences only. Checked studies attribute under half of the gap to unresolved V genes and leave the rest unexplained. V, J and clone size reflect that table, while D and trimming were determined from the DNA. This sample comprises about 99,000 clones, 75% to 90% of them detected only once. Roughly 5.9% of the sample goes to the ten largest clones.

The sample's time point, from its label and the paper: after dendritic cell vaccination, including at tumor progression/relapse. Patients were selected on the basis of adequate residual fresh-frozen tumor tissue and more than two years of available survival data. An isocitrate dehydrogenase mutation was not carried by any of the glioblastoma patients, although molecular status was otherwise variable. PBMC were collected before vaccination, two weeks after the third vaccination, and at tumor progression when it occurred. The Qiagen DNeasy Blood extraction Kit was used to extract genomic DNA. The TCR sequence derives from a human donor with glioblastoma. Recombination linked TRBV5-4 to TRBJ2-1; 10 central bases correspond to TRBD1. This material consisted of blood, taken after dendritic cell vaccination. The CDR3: CASSLWDRGVDEQFF. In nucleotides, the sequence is TGTGCCAGCAGCTTGTGGGACAGGGGTGTTGATGAGCAGTTCTTC. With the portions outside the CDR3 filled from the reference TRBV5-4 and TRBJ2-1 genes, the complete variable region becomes ETGVTQSPTHLIKTRGQQVTLRCSSQSGHNTVSWYQQALGQGPQFIFQYYREEENGRGNFPPRFSGLQFPNYSSELNVNALELDDSALYLCASSLWDRGVDEQFFGPGTRLTVL.